What follows are 24 T cell receptor beta chains derived from one specimen sequenced in a study of OX40 agonist ivuxolimab in advanced cancers. TCRdb's table, derived via immunoSEQ multiplex PCR, lists solely in-frame clones and lacks some. This sample has about 70,000 clones; more than 80% occur once, and the top ten carry 1.1%. This sample comprised CD4+ or CD8+ T cells sorted from blood, obtained in a trial of the OX40 agonist ivuxolimab. These receptors were collected from an adult with an advanced solid tumor such as melanoma, head and neck, liver or kidney cancer.

The table lists this clone with a few counts. V gene TRBV5-1 combines with J gene TRBJ2-5; D unclear. V lost 3 bases and J lost 0, with 15 bases in between. The CDR3 is made up of 16 amino acids. CDR1 SGHRS and CDR2 YFSETQ come from the germline V gene. The CDR3 here is CASSSPVIGDQETQYF. CDR3 coding DNA: TGCGCCAGCAGCTCTCCGGTGATCGGCGACCAAGAGACCCAGTACTTC.

This chain joins TRBV4-1 and TRBJ1-1; D is perhaps TRBD1 (5 bases). The CDR3 has 15 residues. V was cut by 5 bases and J by 2 bases, with 15 bases left in between. Per the germline V gene, CDR1 is MGHRA and CDR2 is YSYEKL. CDR3 sequence reads: CASSSGPTPNTEAFF. CDR3 DNA sequence: TGCGCCAGCAGCTCGGGACCCACTCCCAACACTGAAGCTTTCTTT.

The chain links TRBV19 to TRBJ1-3; no clear D gene. V was shortened by 5 bases and J by 2 bases, with 10 bases between the two germline ends. The CDR3 is 14 amino acids. Germline CDR1 is LNHDA and CDR2 is SQIVND (reference sequence). DNA for the CDR3: TGTGCCAGTAGTTACGGAAGGACTGGAAACACCATATATTTT. It codes for CASSYGRTGNTIYF.

The chain carries TRBV5-1 and TRBJ1-2; D remains ambiguous. The V gene lost 5 bases and the J gene lost 6 bases, with 26 bases spanning the gap. The V gene's germline CDR1 is SGHRS and CDR2 YFSETQ. CDR3 length: 17 amino acids. CDR3 in amino acids: CASSNSGSVIWGNGYTF. Here the CDR3 DNA reads TGCGCCAGCAGTAATTCGGGGTCGGTAATCTGGGGTAATGGCTACACCTTC.

This chain joins TRBV7-8 and TRBJ1-3; D is unresolved. V dropped 2 bases and J dropped 4 bases, with 6 bases sitting between them. Germline V CDR1 and CDR2: SGHVS, FQNEAQ. This CDR3 has 13 residues. The DNA of the CDR3 is TGTGCCAGCAGCTTAAGTAGGGGAAACACCATATATTTT. It is translated as CASSLSRGNTIYF.

The rearrangement links TRBV4-1 to TRBJ1-4, with D unclear. CDR1 and CDR2 from the germline V gene are MGHRA and YSYEKL. V was pared by 2 bases and J by 4 bases, with 11 bases between. This CDR3 contains 15 residues. In DNA form, the CDR3 reads TGCGCCAGCAGCCAACTGGGGTCCCGTAATGAAAAACTGTTTTTT. Its protein product is CASSQLGSRNEKLFF.

The genes are TRBV18 and TRBJ1-3; 9 bases align to TRBD1. V shed 6 bases and J 5 bases; nucleotides not matched to a gene: 5. The CDR3 is made up of 14 amino acids. The V gene's germline CDR1 is KGHSH and CDR2 LQKENI. The CDR3 DNA sequence: TGTGCCAGCTCCCGGACAGGGGTGAGAAACACCATATATTTT. This gives the protein CASSRTGVRNTIYF.

The chain links TRBV5-4 to TRBJ2-7; maybe TRBD1 (6 bases). CDR3 size: 15 residues. Germline loops: CDR1 SGHNT, CDR2 YYREEE (reference sequence). Trimming cost V 5 bases and J 2 bases, with 17 bases left between them. CDR3 DNA sequence: TGTGCCAGCAGTTACTCAGGGACAAGGACCTACGAGCAGTACTTC. This encodes CASSYSGTRTYEQYF.

This chain uses TRBV25-1 with TRBJ1-5, with 7 bases fitting TRBD1. V lost 6 bases, J lost 3 bases, and 5 bases stayed unmatched. The CDR3 spans 14 residues. Germline CDR1 is MGHDK and CDR2 is SYGVNS. In DNA form, the CDR3 reads TGTGCCAGCAGACAAACAGGGGCCAATCAGCCCCAGCATTTT. Protein: CASRQTGANQPQHF.

The chain recombines TRBV4-1 with TRBJ2-6, with 9 bases fitting TRBD1. CDR1 and CDR2 (germline): MGHRA, YSYEKL. The CDR3 consists of 18 residues. Unmatched junction bases numbered 6, after V lost 3 bases and J lost 0 bases. In DNA form, the CDR3 reads TGCGCCAGCAGCCAGCCGGGACAGGGTCTCTCTGGGGCCAACGTCCTGACTTTC. Translation gives CASSQPGQGLSGANVLTF.

This clone has a single count. J is TRBJ1-6 and V is TRBV7-2, with 9 nucleotides matching TRBD1. Germline V gene lookup returns CDR1 SGHTA and CDR2 FQGNSA. CDR3 size: 17 residues. Trimming removed 5 bases from V and 0 bases from J; junction bases left unmatched: 5. The CDR3 nucleotides read TGTGCCAGCAGCGTAGGGGGACAGGGCTCCTATAATTCACCCCTCCACTTT. It is translated as CASSVGGQGSYNSPLHF.

The genes are TRBV6-1 and TRBJ2-7, with 7 positions matching TRBD2. Germline V CDR1 and CDR2: MNHNS, SASEGT. The V segment lost 11 bases and the J segment 2 bases; nucleotides outside the gene matches: 12. The CDR3 contains 14 residues. CDR3 sequence: CASSAGDGAYEQYF. The CDR3 DNA sequence: TGTGCCTCCTCTGCGGGGGACGGAGCCTACGAGCAGTACTTC.

This clone was seen a handful of times. The chain carries TRBV5-1 and TRBJ1-2; 10 bases agree with TRBD1. Germline values: CDR1 SGHRS, CDR2 YFSETQ. The CDR3 extends over 14 amino acids. V was clipped by 7 bases and J by 4 bases; unmatched bases: 7. For the CDR3, the DNA is TGCGCCAGCTCATCCGGGGACAGGGGCTATGGCTACACCTTC. The encoded protein is CASSSGDRGYGYTF.

The V gene is TRBV6-6, the J gene TRBJ1-1; tentatively, D is TRBD1 (6 bases). The V gene's germline CDR1 is MNHNY and CDR2 SVGAGI (reference sequence). Trimming shortened V by 6 bases and J by 1 base, and 15 bases separated the two germline ends. The CDR3 is 15 amino acids. As DNA, the CDR3 is TGTGCCAGCAGAAACGGGGGGGGCACGAACACTGAAGCTTTCTTT. This codes for CASRNGGGTNTEAFF.

The chain joins TRBV6-1 to TRBJ2-7; D remains ambiguous. Germline V gene lookup returns CDR1 MNHNS and CDR2 SASEGT. This CDR3 is 19 amino acids long. The germline V and J ends were trimmed by 3 bases and 2 bases, with 26 bases remaining between them. CDR3 in DNA: TGTGCCAGCAGTGATACTCCCCGGACCCAATCTATTAGGGCCTACGAGCAGTACTTC. Protein: CASSDTPRTQSIRAYEQYF.

This clone appeared a few times. This sequence joins TRBV21-1 and TRBJ1-2; the table's TRBD1 call for D was not verified on the DNA. TRBV21-1 has pseudogene status. This CDR3 comprises 14 residues. CDR3 sequence (DNA): TGTGCCAGCAGTACGACAGCGTCTAACTATGGCTACACCTTC. Its protein product is CASSTTASNYGYTF.

The chain recombines TRBV7-7 with TRBJ2-1; TRBD2 agrees at 9 bases. The CDR3 contains 17 residues. The germline V gene encodes CDR1 SSHAT and CDR2 FNYEAQ (reference sequence). V shed 2 bases, J shed 5 bases, and the junction held 10 bases outside the gene matches. CDR3 sequence: CASSLTLLQRGDNEQFF. In DNA, the CDR3 is TGTGCCAGCAGCTTAACCCTCCTTCAGCGGGGGGACAATGAGCAGTTCTTC.

CDR3 nucleotide sequence: TGCAGCGTCCCGTTGTGGGGGGTC. Its translation is CSVPLWGV. This sequence joins TRBV29-1 and TRBJ2-7; the D gene could be TRBD1 or TRBD2 (5 bases each). Germline CDR1 SQVTM, CDR2 ANQGSEA. The CDR3 contains 8 residues.

The V and J genes are TRBV28 and TRBJ2-7, with D unresolved. The CDR3 extends over 12 amino acids. Germline V lookup: CDR1 MDHEN, CDR2 SYDVKM. The V end lost 7 bases, the J end lost 0 bases, and 7 bases lay between the germline ends. The chain's CDR3 is CASTPSSYEQYF. The CDR3 bases are TGTGCCAGCACACCGAGCTCCTACGAGCAGTACTTC.

The chain employs TRBV27 and TRBJ1-2; D is perhaps TRBD1 (6 bases). In germline, CDR1 is MNHEY, CDR2 SMNVEV (reference sequence). The germline V and J ends were trimmed by 2 bases and 2 bases, with 9 bases remaining between them. The CDR3 extends over 14 amino acids. The CDR3 protein is CASSLKGGNYGYTF. CDR3 bases: TGTGCCAGCAGTTTAAAGGGGGGGAACTATGGCTACACCTTC.

J is TRBJ1-2 and V is TRBV19; perhaps TRBD1 as D (6 bases). This CDR3 comprises 12 residues. From germline, CDR1 is LNHDA and CDR2 SQIVND (reference sequence). The V end lost 10 bases, the J end lost 8 bases, and 17 bases lay between the germline ends. This chain's CDR3 is CATKQGERGYTF. CDR3 DNA: TGTGCCACCAAACAGGGAGAGAGGGGCTACACCTTC. The full variable domain, with the rest looked up from reference TRBV19 and TRBJ1-2, is DGGITQSPKYLFRKEGQNVTLSCEQNLNHDAMYWYRQDPGQGLRLIYYSQIVNDFQKGDIAEGYSVSREKKESFPLTVTSAQKNPTAFYLCATKQGERGYTFGSGTRLTVV.

The sample holds a few counts of this clone. Just one base apart from a much larger clone, this may be a read error. This rearrangement joins TRBV5-1 to TRBJ1-1; D unclear. The CDR3 runs 12 residues. In germline, CDR1 is SGHRS, CDR2 YFSETQ. Trimming pared 0 bases from V and 3 bases from J, leaving 3 bases between. CDR3 region: CASSLGDTEAFF. DNA for the CDR3: TGCGCCAGCAGCTTGGGAGACACTGAAGCTTTCTTT.

This sequence joins TRBV7-9 and TRBJ1-2, with 8 bases that match TRBD1. This CDR3 contains 14 residues. The ends lost 2 bases at V and 4 bases at J; junction bases unmatched: 3. The germline V gene encodes CDR1 SEHNR and CDR2 FQNEAQ (reference sequence). The CDR3 region has the DNA TGTGCCAGCAGCTTATGGCAGGGGGCCTATGGCTACACCTTC. It encodes CASSLWQGAYGYTF.

The chain carries TRBV27 and TRBJ2-7; 10 bases line up with TRBD2. CDR1 is MNHEY and CDR2 is SMNVEV in the germline V gene (reference sequence). The junction had 7 bases not matched to a gene; V was cut back by 3 bases and J by 2 bases. This CDR3 contains 16 residues. CDR3 coding DNA: TGTGCCAGCAGTTTGACCCTACTAGCGGGGACCTACGAGCAGTACTTC. Amino acids: CASSLTLLAGTYEQYF.